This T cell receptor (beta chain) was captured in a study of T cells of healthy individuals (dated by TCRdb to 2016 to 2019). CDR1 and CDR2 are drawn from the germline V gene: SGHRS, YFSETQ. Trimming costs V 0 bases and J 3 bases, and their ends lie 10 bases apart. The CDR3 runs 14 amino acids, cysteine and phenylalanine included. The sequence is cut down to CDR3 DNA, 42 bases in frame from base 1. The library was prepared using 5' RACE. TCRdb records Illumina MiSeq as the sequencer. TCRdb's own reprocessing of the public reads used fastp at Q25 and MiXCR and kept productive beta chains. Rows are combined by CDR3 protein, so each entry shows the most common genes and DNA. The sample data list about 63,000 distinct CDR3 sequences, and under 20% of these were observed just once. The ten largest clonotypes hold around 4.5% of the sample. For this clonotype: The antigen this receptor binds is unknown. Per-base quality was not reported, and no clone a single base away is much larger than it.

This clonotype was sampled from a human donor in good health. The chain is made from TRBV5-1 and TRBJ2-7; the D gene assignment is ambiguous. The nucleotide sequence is TGCGCCAGCAGCTTGGAGGTAGGGTTCTACGAGCAGTACTTC. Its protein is CASSLEVGFYEQYF.